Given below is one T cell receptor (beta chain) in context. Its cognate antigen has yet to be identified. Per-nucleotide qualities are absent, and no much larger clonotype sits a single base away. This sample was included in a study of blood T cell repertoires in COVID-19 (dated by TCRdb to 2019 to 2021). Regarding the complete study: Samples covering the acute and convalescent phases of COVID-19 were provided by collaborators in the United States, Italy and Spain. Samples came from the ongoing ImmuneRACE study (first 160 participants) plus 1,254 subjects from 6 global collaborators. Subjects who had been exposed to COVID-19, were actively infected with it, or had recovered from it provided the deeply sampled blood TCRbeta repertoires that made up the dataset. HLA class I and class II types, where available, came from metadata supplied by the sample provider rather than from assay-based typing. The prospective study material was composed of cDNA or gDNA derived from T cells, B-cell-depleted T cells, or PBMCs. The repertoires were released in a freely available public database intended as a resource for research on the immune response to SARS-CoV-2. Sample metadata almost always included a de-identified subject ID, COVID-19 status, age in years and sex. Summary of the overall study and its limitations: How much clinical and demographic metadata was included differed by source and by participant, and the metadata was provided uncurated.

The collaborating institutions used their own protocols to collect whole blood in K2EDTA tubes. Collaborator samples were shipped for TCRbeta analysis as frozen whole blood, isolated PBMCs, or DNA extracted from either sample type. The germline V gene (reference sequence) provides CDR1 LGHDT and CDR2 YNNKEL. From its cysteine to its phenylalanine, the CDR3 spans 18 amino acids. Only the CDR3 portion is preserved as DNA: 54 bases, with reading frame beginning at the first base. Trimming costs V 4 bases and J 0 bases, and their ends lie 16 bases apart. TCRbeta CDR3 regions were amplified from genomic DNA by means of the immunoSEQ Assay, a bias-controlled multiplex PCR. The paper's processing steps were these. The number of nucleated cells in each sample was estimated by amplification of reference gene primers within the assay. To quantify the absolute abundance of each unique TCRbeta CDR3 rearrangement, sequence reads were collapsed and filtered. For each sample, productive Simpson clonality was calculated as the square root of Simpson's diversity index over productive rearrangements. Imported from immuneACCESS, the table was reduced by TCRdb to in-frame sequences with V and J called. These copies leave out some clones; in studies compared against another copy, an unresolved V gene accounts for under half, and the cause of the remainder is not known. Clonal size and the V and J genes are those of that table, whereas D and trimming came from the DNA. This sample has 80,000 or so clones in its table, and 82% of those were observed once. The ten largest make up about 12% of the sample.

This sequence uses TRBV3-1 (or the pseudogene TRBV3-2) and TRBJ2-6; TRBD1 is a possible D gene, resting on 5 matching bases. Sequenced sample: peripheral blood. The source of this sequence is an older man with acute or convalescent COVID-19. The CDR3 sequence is CASSPPSGLDSGANVLTF. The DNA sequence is TGTGCCAGCAGCCCCCCATCAGGGCTAGACTCTGGGGCCAACGTCCTGACTTTC.